This TCR beta chain was profiled in a study of identical twins. Germline lookup yields CDR1 MDHEN and CDR2 SYDVKM. CDR3 length: 15 amino acids. V lost 2 bases and J 5 bases, leaving 16 bases between the germline ends. This clonotype was seen only a few times. One entry per CDR3 protein, called by TCRdb with MiXCR from the 5' RACE reads. This table holds some 250,000 distinct CDR3 sequences, about 13% found once. The donors were all healthy and Caucasian. These data also featured in a second study, about yellow fever vaccine responses in identical twins.

The clonotype was recovered from a woman between 18 and 29 years old in good health. Sequencing used memory (CD45RO+) T cells sorted from blood. This rearrangement joins TRBV28 to TRBJ2-7; D uncertain. The CDR3 here is CASSLDPRLINEQYF. CDR3 DNA: TGTGCCAGCAGTTTAGATCCAAGACTGATAAACGAGCAGTACTTC.